The clone carrying this TCR beta chain was counted a single time. The antigen is undetermined. The sample comes from a study of vaccination and CD4 T cells after COVID-19. The study, taken as a whole, reports: Reactive clone data from convalescent patients indicated a median of about 86% appearing only post-vaccination.

Scientists ran DNA taken from cultured CD4+ T cells through the Oncomine TCR Beta short-read assay for sequencing. TCRdb re-called the PCR reads through MiXCR, storing one row per CDR3 protein. Among fewer than 15,000 distinct CDR3 sequences, around 50% were seen once, and the ten largest hold around 13%. Treatment of the sample: roughly 10-day PBMC culture with coronavirus spike peptide pools or control peptides (ViraFEST assay). Half of the medium was exchanged for fresh IL-2 medium, first on day 3 and then on day 7. This receptor was taken from a human donor who had recovered from COVID-19. The specimen sequenced was CD4+ T cells from blood, cultured in vitro.

CDR3 in amino acids: CASSIPKTGNYGYTF. The CDR3 DNA sequence: TGTGCCAGTAGTATCCCAAAGACAGGGAACTATGGCTACACCTTC. The chain carries TRBV19 and TRBJ1-2, with 7 nucleotides matching TRBD1. Trimming took 3 bases from V and 2 from J; bases not matched to a gene: 6. This CDR3 region has 15 residues. Per the germline V gene, CDR1 is LNHDA and CDR2 is SQIVND (reference sequence).